These T cell receptor beta chains were read from a single sample in a study of blood T cell repertoires in COVID-19. Measured with immunoSEQ multiplex PCR; TCRdb has only the in-frame clones, and not every one. The profile shows about 490,000 clones, roughly 88% of them singletons. The specimen sequenced was peripheral blood. The source is a human donor in a cohort sampled during active COVID-19. Both conserved end residues are part of each CDR3. The D gene is left open where the match is weak. Only some rows state a clone size, as once, few, many or a class for expanded clones.

j_gene | v_gene | d_gene | abundance | CDR3aa
TRBJ2-6 | TRBV4-1 | - | few | CASSQDSFGDSGANVLTF
TRBJ1-2 | TRBV2 | - | - | CASSEGPPPGIYGYTF
TRBJ2-1 | TRBV11-2 | TRBD2 | - | CASSLERPSGNLREFF
TRBJ2-3 | TRBV12-5 | - | - | CASRPGAGDTDTQYF
TRBJ2-7 | TRBV19 | TRBD2 | once | CASTLTSGNSYEQYF
TRBJ2-7 | TRBV7-2 | - | - | CASSLWSGGSYEQYF
TRBJ1-5 | TRBV19 | - | - | CASSPKNGRQFNQPQHF
TRBJ1-4 | TRBV6-1 | TRBD1 | - | CASSEVPGTGNEKLFF
TRBJ1-2 | TRBV5-5 | TRBD1 | - | CASSLEGTGGYYGYTF
TRBJ2-1 | TRBV7-2 | TRBD1 | - | CASSTGQGNEQFF
TRBJ1-4 | TRBV6-5 | TRBD1 | - | CASSYNGQGHEKLFF
TRBJ2-5 | TRBV11-3 | TRBD1 | - | CASSAGTGTRETQYF
TRBJ1-2 | TRBV27 | - | - | CASSLLGSGPNYGYTF
TRBJ2-2 | TRBV19 | TRBD2 | few | CASSLLAGGPGGEQLFF
TRBJ2-2 | TRBV4-1 | - | - | CASSQIEQGRTGELFF
TRBJ2-3 | TRBV6-5 | TRBD1 | - | CASSYNGQADTQYF
TRBJ2-2 | TRBV12-3/TRBV12-4 | - | - | CASSFEGAGELFF
TRBJ1-5 | TRBV5-6 | - | - | CASSPVGQDQPQHF
TRBJ2-7 | TRBV6-5 | TRBD1 | - | CASRYNRGLSYEQYF
TRBJ1-5 | TRBV6-2/TRBV6-3 | - | - | CASSYSRDTYQPQHF
TRBJ2-1 | TRBV5-4 | TRBD2 | once | CASSPIAGGYEQFF
TRBJ1-2 | TRBV7-2 | - | - | CASSLAQGQLYGYTF
TRBJ2-3 | TRBV5-1 | TRBD2 | once | CASSWLAGSTDTQYF
TRBJ1-5 | TRBV28 | - | - | CASGQRNQPQHF
TRBJ1-5 | TRBV20-1 | TRBD1 | - | CSASLGTGAQPQHF
TRBJ1-6 | TRBV5-4 | TRBD1 | - | CASSSGQQSSYNSPLHF
TRBJ1-4 | TRBV19 | TRBD1 | - | CASSTSTGSNEKLFF
TRBJ2-7 | TRBV6-5 | TRBD1 | - | CASSYSGTGSYEQYF
TRBJ1-6 | TRBV11-2 | - | - | CASSLVERNNSPLHF
TRBJ2-3 | TRBV18 | - | - | CASSPGLTSYSTDTQYF
TRBJ2-2 | TRBV5-1 | TRBD1 | - | CASSPRTGSNTGELFF
TRBJ1-4 | TRBV4-3 | - | - | CASSQRVRDTGREKLFF
TRBJ2-7 | TRBV11-1 | TRBD1 | - | CASRSLTGTGHREQYF
TRBJ2-2 | TRBV9 | - | few | CASSVEGGLYTGELFF
TRBJ1-1 | TRBV6-6 | TRBD1 | - | CASSYPAGGNTEAFF
TRBJ2-1 | TRBV18 | - | - | CASSPRLTHEQFF
TRBJ2-4 | TRBV5-4 | - | - | CASSSSAGKYIQYF
TRBJ2-5 | TRBV10-2 | - | - | CASSEGSRQTQYF
TRBJ1-5 | TRBV19 | - | - | CASSTRGGPQHF
TRBJ2-5 | TRBV28 | TRBD2 | once | CASSFSTGLAVPGDF
TRBJ2-5 | TRBV2 | - | - | CASTGEAGRLETQYF
TRBJ1-2 | TRBV30 | TRBD1 | - | CAWSGTGGGSLVTF
TRBJ2-2 | TRBV30 | TRBD2 | - | CAWRGLAGRGGELFF
TRBJ1-6 | TRBV11-2 | - | - | CASSLAVRTDNSPLHF
TRBJ1-6 | TRBV3-1/TRBV3-2 | - | - | CASSQDPQNSPLHF
TRBJ1-1 | TRBV5-6 | TRBD1 | - | CASTRQGEAFF
TRBJ1-2 | TRBV7-9 | - | - | CASSLTGADGYTF
TRBJ2-7 | TRBV20-1 | TRBD1 | once | CSASEGGEEAEQYF
TRBJ2-5 | TRBV5-5 | TRBD1 | - | CASSKIVRVQGRETQYF